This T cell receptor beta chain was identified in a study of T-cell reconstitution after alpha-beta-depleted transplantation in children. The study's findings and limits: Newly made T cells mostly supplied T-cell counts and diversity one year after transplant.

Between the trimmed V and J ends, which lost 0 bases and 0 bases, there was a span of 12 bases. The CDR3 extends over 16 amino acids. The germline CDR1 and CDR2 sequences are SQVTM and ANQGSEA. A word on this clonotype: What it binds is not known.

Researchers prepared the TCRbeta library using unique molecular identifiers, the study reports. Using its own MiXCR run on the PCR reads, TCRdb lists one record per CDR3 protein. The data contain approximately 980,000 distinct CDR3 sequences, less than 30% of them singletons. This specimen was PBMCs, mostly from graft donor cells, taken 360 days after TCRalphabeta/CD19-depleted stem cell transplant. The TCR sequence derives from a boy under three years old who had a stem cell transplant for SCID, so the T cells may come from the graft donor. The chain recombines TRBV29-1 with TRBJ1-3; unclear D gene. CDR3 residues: CSVEDLDAYSGNTIYF. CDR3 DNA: TGCAGCGTTGAAGACCTGGACGCATACTCTGGAAACACCATATATTTT.